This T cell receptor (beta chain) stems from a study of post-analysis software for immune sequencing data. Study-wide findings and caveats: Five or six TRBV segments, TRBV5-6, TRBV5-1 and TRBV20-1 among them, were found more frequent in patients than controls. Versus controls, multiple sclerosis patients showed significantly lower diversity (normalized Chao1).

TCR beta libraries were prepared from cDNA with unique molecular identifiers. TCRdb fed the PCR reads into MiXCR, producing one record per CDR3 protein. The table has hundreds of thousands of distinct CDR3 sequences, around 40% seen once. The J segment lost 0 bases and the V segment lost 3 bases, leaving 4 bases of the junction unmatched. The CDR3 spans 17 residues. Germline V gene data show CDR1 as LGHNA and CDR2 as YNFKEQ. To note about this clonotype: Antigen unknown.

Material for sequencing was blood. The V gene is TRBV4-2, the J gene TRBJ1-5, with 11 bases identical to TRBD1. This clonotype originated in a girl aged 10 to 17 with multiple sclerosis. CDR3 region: CASSQGQGEDSNQPQHF. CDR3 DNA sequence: TGTGCCAGCAGCCAGGGACAGGGGGAGGATAGCAATCAGCCCCAGCATTTT.